These T cell receptor beta chains were read from a single sample in a study of cytomegalovirus exposure and HLA in healthy donors. Clones were read by immunoSEQ multiplex PCR, and TCRdb kept only the in-frame ones, dropping some. This sample yields some 110,000 clones, of which around two thirds are seen a single time; approximately 8.5% belongs to the top ten. The sequenced sample consisted of PBMCs. The source of these receptors is a woman aged 40 to 49 in good health and CMV-seropositive. Each CDR3 is given with its conserved first and last residue. D genes are given only for firm matches. Clone size is not always given. Where it is, it says once, few, many or a class for expanded clones.

v_call	d_call	clone_size	j_call	cdr3_nt	cdr3_aa
TRBV9	NA	NA	TRBJ1-2	TGTGCCAGCAGCTCCCCTCAGGGCTACCCCTTC	CASSSPQGYPF
TRBV9	NA	few	TRBJ1-3	TGTGCCAGCAGCGTAGGAGGGTCTCCCTCTGGAAACACCATATATTTT	CASSVGGSPSGNTIYF
TRBV27	NA	NA	TRBJ2-2	TGTGCCAGCCGAGATACAGGGCGGACGAACACCGGGGAGCTGTTTTTT	CASRDTGRTNTGELFF
TRBV10-1	TRBD1	NA	TRBJ2-7	TGCGCCAGCAGCGACCCGGGACAGGGGATATACGAGCAGTACTTC	CASSDPGQGIYEQYF
TRBV9	NA	NA	TRBJ2-3	TGTGCCAGCAGCGTAGCGGAGACAGGACCCTCTAGCACAGATACGCAGTATTTT	CASSVAETGPSSTDTQYF
TRBV9	NA	NA	TRBJ1-1	TGTGCCAGCAGCACCCCGGGTGACACTGAAGCTTTCTTT	CASSTPGDTEAFF
TRBV28	TRBD1	NA	TRBJ1-3	TGTGCCAGCATATGGACAGGGGACGGAAACACCATATATTTT	CASIWTGDGNTIYF
TRBV6-1	NA	NA	TRBJ2-6	TGTGCCAGCAGTGCAGACAGCTCTGGGGCCAACGTCCTGCCTTTC	CASSADSSGANVLPF
TRBV19	NA	NA	TRBJ2-2	TGTGCCAGTAGTACCCTTAAGGGCAGGGGCACCGGGGAGCTGTTTTTT	CASSTLKGRGTGELFF
TRBV9	TRBD2	NA	TRBJ2-2	TGTGCCAGCAGCCCGCGGACTAGCGGGAGCACCGGGGAGCTGTTTTTT	CASSPRTSGSTGELFF
TRBV9	TRBD1	few	TRBJ2-7	TGTGCCAGCAGCGCGGGACAGGTTCTCTACGAGCAGTACTTC	CASSAGQVLYEQYF
TRBV7-3	TRBD2	few	TRBJ2-1	TGTGCCAGCAGCCAGGGGGGGCCTAGCGGGAGGGCCAATGAGCAGTTCTTC	CASSQGGPSGRANEQFF
TRBV2	NA	NA	TRBJ2-1	TGTGCCAGCCGGGACAAGCTATACAATGAGCAGTTCTTC	CASRDKLYNEQFF
TRBV19	TRBD1	NA	TRBJ1-6	TGTGCCAGTAGACTCACCCCGGGACAGGGAAATTCACCCCTCCACTTT	CASRLTPGQGNSPLHF
TRBV30	TRBD1	NA	TRBJ1-4	TGTGCCTGGAGTCAAACGACAGGGGGGAATGAAAAACTGTTTTTT	CAWSQTTGGNEKLFF
TRBV6-5	NA	NA	TRBJ2-7	TGTGCCAGCAGTTACTCGGTCGGGGTAAACTACGAGCAGTACTTC	CASSYSVGVNYEQYF
TRBV28	NA	NA	TRBJ1-4	TGTGCCAGCAGGACGGAGGCAATTGGTGAAAAACTGTTTTTT	CASRTEAIGEKLFF
TRBV7-9	TRBD1	NA	TRBJ1-1	TGTGCCAGCAGCACCCTAGGGGGCGCTAGCACTGAAGCTTTCTTT	CASSTLGGASTEAFF
TRBV19	TRBD1	NA	TRBJ1-5	TGTGCCAGTAGAGGCAGCAGGGGGCCCGATCAGCCCCAGCATTTT	CASRGSRGPDQPQHF
TRBV11-2	NA	NA	TRBJ1-2	TGTGCCAGCAGCTTAGATGGGAGCTATGGCTACACCTTC	CASSLDGSYGYTF
TRBV7-8	TRBD2	few	TRBJ2-3	TGTGCCAGCAGCTCTACTAGCGGCACAGATACGCAGTATTTT	CASSSTSGTDTQYF
TRBV5-1	TRBD1	few	TRBJ2-7	TGCGCCAGCAGGGTGGACAGGGATCGCGAGCAGTACTTC	CASRVDRDREQYF